These 2 T cell receptor beta chains share one sample of origin, sequenced in a study of spatial heterogeneity in lung cancer. TCRdb itself ran the 5' RACE reads through MiXCR, one entry per CDR3 protein. This sample carries about 8,500 distinct CDR3 sequences, 6.5% to 10% of them seen once, and the ten largest clones take roughly 29%. Time point denoted: sample taken at primary tumor resection. From tumor, nontumor lung or frozen PBMC, whole RNA was taken unsorted for sequencing. The sample in question was PBMCs, obtained at surgery. All receptors derive from a female donor with early-stage non-small cell lung cancer.

In this sample, this clonotype is medium-sized. The chain has TRBV6-6 and TRBJ2-5; TRBD2 matches 9 bases. With 4 bases clipped from V and 1 base from J, the junction kept 7 bases outside the gene matches. The CDR3 contains 16 residues. Germline values: CDR1 MNHNY, CDR2 SVGAGI (reference sequence). The CDR3 region has the DNA TGTGCCAGCAGTTTCCGGGCTAGCGGGATCCAAGAGACCCAGTACTTC. This codes for CASSFRASGIQETQYF.

This clonotype has a handful of counts. The rearrangement links TRBV20-1 to TRBJ1-6; D not certain. Germline loops: CDR1 DFQATT, CDR2 SNEGSKA (reference sequence). This CDR3 region has 12 residues. Deletions cut 1 base from V and 5 bases from J, with 3 bases between. The CDR3 DNA reads as TGCAGTGCTAGAGGCGATAATTCACCCCTCCACTTT. It specifies CSARGDNSPLHF.